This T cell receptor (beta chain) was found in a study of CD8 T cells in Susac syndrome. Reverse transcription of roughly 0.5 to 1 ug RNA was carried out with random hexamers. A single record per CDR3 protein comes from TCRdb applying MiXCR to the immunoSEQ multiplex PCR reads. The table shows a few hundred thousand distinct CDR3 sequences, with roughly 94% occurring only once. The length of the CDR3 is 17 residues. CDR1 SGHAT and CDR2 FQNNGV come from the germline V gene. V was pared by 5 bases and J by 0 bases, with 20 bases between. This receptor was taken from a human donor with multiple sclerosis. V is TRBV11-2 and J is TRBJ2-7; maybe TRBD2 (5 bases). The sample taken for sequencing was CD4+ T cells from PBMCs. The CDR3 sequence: CASSPFRGTISSYEQYF. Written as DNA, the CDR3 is TGTGCCAGCAGCCCCTTCCGGGGAACAATAAGCTCCTACGAGCAGTACTTC. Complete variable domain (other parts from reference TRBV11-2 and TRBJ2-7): EAGVAQSPRYKIIEKRQSVAFWCNPISGHATLYWYQQILGQGPKLLIQFQNNGVVDDSQLPKDRFSAERLKGVDSTLKIQPAKLEDSAVYLCASSPFRGTISSYEQYFGPGTRLTVT.